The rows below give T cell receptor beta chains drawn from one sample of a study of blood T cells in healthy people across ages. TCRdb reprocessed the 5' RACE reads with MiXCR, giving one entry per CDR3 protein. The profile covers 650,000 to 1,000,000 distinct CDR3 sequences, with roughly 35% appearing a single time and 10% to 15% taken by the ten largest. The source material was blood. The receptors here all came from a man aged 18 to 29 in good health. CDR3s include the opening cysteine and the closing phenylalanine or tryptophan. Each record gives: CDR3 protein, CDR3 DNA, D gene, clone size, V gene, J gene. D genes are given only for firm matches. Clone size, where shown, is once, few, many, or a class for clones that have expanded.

CDR3: CAWAGYTGELFF
DNA: TGTGCCTGGGCAGGGTACACCGGGGAGCTGTTTTTT
D: NA
size: NA
V: TRBV30
J: TRBJ2-2

CDR3: CASSGGEATNEKLFF
DNA: TGTGCCAGCAGCGGGGGAGAGGCAACTAATGAAAAACTGTTTTTT
D: NA
size: NA
V: TRBV7-9
J: TRBJ1-4

CDR3: CASSLIRTDRSGANVLTF
DNA: TGTGCCAGCAGCTTAATAAGGACGGACCGCTCTGGGGCCAACGTCCTGACTTTC
D: NA
size: NA
V: TRBV7-2
J: TRBJ2-6

CDR3: CASSRPGQTRYGYTF
DNA: TGTGCCAGCAGCCGACCGGGACAGACACGCTATGGCTACACCTTC
D: TRBD1
size: few
V: TRBV3-1
J: TRBJ1-2

CDR3: CASSLIAAGSNEQFF
DNA: TGTGCCAGCAGCTTAATAGCGGCGGGGTCCAATGAGCAGTTCTTC
D: NA
size: NA
V: TRBV7-3
J: TRBJ2-1

CDR3: CASRERAGEQFF
DNA: TGTGCCAGCCGAGAACGGGCTGGGGAGCAGTTCTTC
D: NA
size: NA
V: TRBV2
J: TRBJ2-1

CDR3: CASSLAGEVGSPLHF
DNA: TGTGCCAGCAGCTTGGCAGGGGAAGTTGGTTCACCCCTCCACTTT
D: NA
size: NA
V: TRBV7-3
J: TRBJ1-6

CDR3: CASSLVTDANYGYTF
DNA: TGTGCCAGCAGCTTAGTCACAGATGCTAACTATGGCTACACCTTC
D: NA
size: few
V: TRBV7-2
J: TRBJ1-2

CDR3: CASSFVRGRHNEQFF
DNA: TGTGCCAGCAGCTTCGTCAGGGGAAGACACAATGAGCAGTTCTTC
D: NA
size: many
V: TRBV7-8
J: TRBJ2-1

CDR3: CSVERGSGSETQYF
DNA: TGCAGCGTTGAACGGGGGTCCGGTTCAGAGACCCAGTACTTC
D: NA
size: many
V: TRBV29-1
J: TRBJ2-5

CDR3: CASSPGTRTAETQYF
DNA: TGTGCCAGCAGCCCCGGGACCAGGACCGCCGAGACCCAGTACTTC
D: NA
size: NA
V: TRBV2
J: TRBJ2-5

CDR3: CSARTSGGANTQYF
DNA: TGCAGTGCTCGGACTAGCGGGGGGGCAAATACGCAGTATTTT
D: TRBD2
size: few
V: TRBV20-1
J: TRBJ2-3

CDR3: CSARDLGGYSYNEQFF
DNA: TGCAGTGCTAGAGATTTAGGAGGGTACTCCTACAATGAGCAGTTCTTC
D: NA
size: NA
V: TRBV20-1
J: TRBJ2-1

CDR3: CASSLGQVLGDTQYF
DNA: TGTGCCAGCAGCTTAGGGCAGGTCCTAGGGGATACGCAGTATTTT
D: NA
size: NA
V: TRBV7-9
J: TRBJ2-3

CDR3: CASSPLDRGGNEQFF
DNA: TGCGCCAGCAGCCCTTTGGACAGGGGCGGCAATGAGCAGTTCTTC
D: TRBD1
size: few
V: TRBV4-1
J: TRBJ2-1

CDR3: CATNGAGWETQYF
DNA: TGTGCCACCAACGGAGCGGGGTGGGAGACCCAGTACTTC
D: TRBD2
size: NA
V: TRBV2
J: TRBJ2-5

CDR3: CASSQDNGRQETQFF
DNA: TGTGCCAGCAGCCAAGATAATGGCAGACAAGAGACCCAGTTCTTC
D: NA
size: NA
V: TRBV4-2
J: TRBJ2-1

CDR3: CATSEGSNIQYF
DNA: TGTGCCACCAGTGAAGGGTCAAACATTCAGTACTTC
D: NA
size: NA
V: TRBV24-1
J: TRBJ2-4

CDR3: CASSLHGVSLSYNEQFF
DNA: TGTGCCAGCAGCCTCCACGGGGTATCCCTTTCCTACAATGAGCAGTTCTTC
D: NA
size: NA
V: TRBV9
J: TRBJ2-1

CDR3: CSVGASGGVTDTQYF
DNA: TGCAGCGTTGGCGCTAGCGGGGGTGTGACAGATACGCAGTATTTT
D: TRBD2
size: few
V: TRBV29-1
J: TRBJ2-3

CDR3: CASSYRDRGRRIEAFF
DNA: TGTGCCAGCAGTTACCGAGACAGGGGGCGGAGGATTGAAGCTTTCTTT
D: TRBD1
size: few
V: TRBV12-3/TRBV12-4
J: TRBJ1-1

CDR3: CASIRVSEHEQYF
DNA: TGTGCCAGCATTAGGGTCTCTGAGCACGAGCAGTACTTC
D: NA
size: NA
V: TRBV25-1
J: TRBJ2-7

CDR3: CASSRRAGSYEQYF
DNA: TGTGCCAGCAGCCGTCGTGCGGGCTCCTACGAGCAGTACTTC
D: NA
size: NA
V: TRBV3-1
J: TRBJ2-7

CDR3: CASSRSNSPLHF
DNA: TGTGCCAGCAGTAGATCTAATTCACCCCTCCACTTT
D: NA
size: many
V: TRBV12-3/TRBV12-4
J: TRBJ1-6

CDR3: CSAASGTGIETQYF
DNA: TGCAGTGCTGCATCCGGGACAGGGATTGAGACCCAGTACTTC
D: TRBD1
size: few
V: TRBV20-1
J: TRBJ2-5

CDR3: CASSLSGTGWGNEQYF
DNA: TGTGCCAGCAGCTTATCCGGGACAGGGTGGGGGAATGAGCAGTACTTC
D: TRBD1
size: NA
V: TRBV7-3
J: TRBJ2-5

CDR3: CASSVAEGGTWETQYF
DNA: TGTGCCAGCAGCGTAGCTGAGGGGGGCACTTGGGAGACCCAGTACTTC
D: NA
size: once
V: TRBV9
J: TRBJ2-5

CDR3: CASSPRLGQTSSYNEQFF
DNA: TGTGCCAGCAGTCCCCGTTTAGGGCAGACGTCCTCCTACAATGAGCAGTTCTTC
D: NA
size: few
V: TRBV5-6
J: TRBJ2-1

CDR3: CASQYLAGASYEQYF
DNA: TGCGCCAGCCAATATCTAGCGGGGGCCTCCTACGAGCAGTACTTC
D: TRBD2
size: NA
V: TRBV5-1
J: TRBJ2-7

CDR3: CSAVGTGVNEQFF
DNA: TGCAGTGCTGTGGGGACAGGGGTGAATGAGCAGTTCTTC
D: TRBD1
size: few
V: TRBV20-1
J: TRBJ2-1

CDR3: CASSFRDSRSDGYTF
DNA: TGCGCCAGCAGCTTTAGGGACAGCAGATCCGATGGCTACACCTTC
D: TRBD1
size: few
V: TRBV5-1
J: TRBJ1-2

CDR3: CATTNVFSDGYTF
DNA: TGTGCCACCACTAACGTTTTCAGCGATGGCTACACCTTC
D: NA
size: NA
V: TRBV7-9
J: TRBJ1-2

CDR3: CASSQVSAGGWETQYF
DNA: TGTGCCAGCAGCCAAGTGTCTGCGGGGGGGTGGGAGACCCAGTACTTC
D: TRBD2
size: NA
V: TRBV3-1
J: TRBJ2-5

CDR3: CASSFEGSPGEQYF
DNA: TGTGCCAGCAGCTTCGAGGGGTCCCCGGGGGAGCAGTACTTC
D: NA
size: few
V: TRBV13
J: TRBJ2-7

CDR3: CASSSRDRGSDTQYF
DNA: TGTGCCAGCAGTTCCCGGGACAGGGGATCCGATACGCAGTATTTT
D: TRBD1
size: many
V: TRBV12-3/TRBV12-4
J: TRBJ2-3

CDR3: CASSWGDFSGYTF
DNA: TGTGCCAGCAGTTGGGGGGATTTCAGTGGCTACACCTTC
D: NA
size: few
V: TRBV6-5
J: TRBJ1-2

CDR3: CASSNPHSDSLLYGYTF
DNA: TGTGCCAGCAGCAACCCCCACTCGGACAGCCTCCTCTATGGCTACACCTTC
D: NA
size: few
V: TRBV6-2/TRBV6-3
J: TRBJ1-2

CDR3: CASSHAGKGDGETQFF
DNA: TGCGCCAGCAGCCATGCTGGGAAGGGGGATGGCGAGACCCAGTTCTTC
D: NA
size: NA
V: TRBV4-1
J: TRBJ2-1

CDR3: CSAGQGADYGYTF
DNA: TGCAGTGCGGGACAGGGGGCGGACTATGGCTACACCTTC
D: TRBD1
size: many
V: TRBV20-1
J: TRBJ1-2

CDR3: CASSLFRGAKGEQYF
DNA: TGTGCCAGCAGCCTATTCAGGGGGGCTAAGGGCGAGCAGTACTTC
D: NA
size: few
V: TRBV5-6
J: TRBJ2-7

CDR3: CASSQGTGYEQYF
DNA: TGCGCCAGCAGCCAAGGGACAGGCTACGAGCAGTACTTC
D: TRBD1
size: many
V: TRBV14
J: TRBJ2-7

CDR3: CASSRGGGNYEQYF
DNA: TGTGCCAGCAGCCGGGGAGGGGGGAACTACGAGCAGTACTTC
D: NA
size: NA
V: TRBV12-3/TRBV12-4
J: TRBJ2-7

CDR3: CSAGDRGTTGELFF
DNA: TGCAGTGCTGGCGACAGGGGAACCACCGGGGAGCTGTTTTTT
D: TRBD1
size: NA
V: TRBV20-1
J: TRBJ2-2

CDR3: CSGRGPEQFF
DNA: TGCAGCGGCCGGGGGCCTGAGCAGTTCTTC
D: NA
size: many
V: TRBV29-1
J: TRBJ2-1

CDR3: CASSVEAILETQYF
DNA: TGCGCCAGCAGCGTGGAGGCTATCTTAGAGACCCAGTACTTC
D: NA
size: NA
V: TRBV5-1
J: TRBJ2-5

CDR3: CASSQDREGIGYTF
DNA: TGTGCCAGCAGCCAAGATCGCGAGGGGATTGGCTACACCTTC
D: NA
size: few
V: TRBV3-1
J: TRBJ1-2

CDR3: CASRPRTGGYQPQHF
DNA: TGTGCCAGCAGACCCCGGACAGGGGGCTATCAGCCCCAGCATTTT
D: TRBD1
size: few
V: TRBV28
J: TRBJ1-5

CDR3: CAISDGYGYTF
DNA: TGTGCCATCAGTGACGGCTATGGCTACACCTTC
D: NA
size: NA
V: TRBV10-3
J: TRBJ1-2

CDR3: CASSLPGQGVNEQFF
DNA: TGTGCCAGCAGCTTGCCGGGACAGGGGGTCAATGAGCAGTTCTTC
D: TRBD1
size: few
V: TRBV7-2
J: TRBJ2-1